This is a list of T cell receptor beta chains from one sample in a study of post-analysis software for immune sequencing data. MiXCR, applied by TCRdb to the PCR reads, yields one record per CDR3 protein. The table records roughly 800,000 distinct CDR3 sequences, 25% to 30% of them present only once. The sequenced material came from blood. The origin of the receptors is a girl aged 10-17 years with multiple sclerosis. CDR3s include the opening cysteine and the closing phenylalanine or tryptophan. The D gene is left open where the match is weak. Size is stated for part of the rows, as once, few or many counts, or as a class when the clone is expanded.

V gene: TRBV12-3/TRBV12-4
J gene: TRBJ1-2
clone size: .
D gene: .
CDR3 DNA: TGTGCCAGCAGTTTGTTTGCAGGGGACTATGGCTACACCTTC
CDR3 protein: CASSLFAGDYGYTF

V gene: TRBV18
J gene: TRBJ2-1
clone size: few
D gene: TRBD1
CDR3 DNA: TGTGCCAGCTCACCAGAAATTCTAGGGGGCCAAACACCTCTATACAATGAGCAGTTCTTC
CDR3 protein: CASSPEILGGQTPLYNEQFF

V gene: TRBV9
J gene: TRBJ2-5
clone size: .
D gene: .
CDR3 DNA: TGTGCCAGCAGCGTAGAGATTCGGGCCAAGGGCAATGAGCAGTACTTC
CDR3 protein: CASSVEIRAKGNEQYF

V gene: TRBV6-1
J gene: TRBJ1-2
clone size: few
D gene: .
CDR3 DNA: TGTGCCAGCAAAGAGGGCCTACATGGCTACACCTTC
CDR3 protein: CASKEGLHGYTF

V gene: TRBV6-1
J gene: TRBJ2-7
clone size: .
D gene: TRBD1
CDR3 DNA: TGTGCCAGCAGTGAGGGGACAGCGCTCTACGAGCAGTACTTC
CDR3 protein: CASSEGTALYEQYF

V gene: TRBV20-1
J gene: TRBJ2-6
clone size: .
D gene: .
CDR3 DNA: TGCAGTGCTAGAGCGGTAGACTCTGGGGCCAACGTCCTGACTTTC
CDR3 protein: CSARAVDSGANVLTF

V gene: TRBV10-2
J gene: TRBJ1-2
clone size: .
D gene: .
CDR3 DNA: TGCGCCAGCAGTGAGTCCCGGGGAGGGGGCTATGGCTACACCTTC
CDR3 protein: CASSESRGGGYGYTF

V gene: TRBV5-1
J gene: TRBJ1-5
clone size: .
D gene: .
CDR3 DNA: TGCGCCGGCAGCTTGGCGGGAGGGAGCAATCAGCCCCAGCATTTT
CDR3 protein: CAGSLAGGSNQPQHF

V gene: TRBV7-2
J gene: TRBJ1-6
clone size: .
D gene: TRBD1
CDR3 DNA: TGTGCCAGCAGGCAGGACAGGGCTGATAATTCACCCCTCCACTTT
CDR3 protein: CASRQDRADNSPLHF

V gene: TRBV5-1
J gene: TRBJ1-4
clone size: few
D gene: .
CDR3 DNA: TGCGCCAGCAGGCCTGGGGTAGGGTCAACTAATGAAAAACTGTTTTTT
CDR3 protein: CASRPGVGSTNEKLFF

V gene: TRBV10-3
J gene: TRBJ2-1
clone size: many
D gene: TRBD1
CDR3 DNA: TGTGCCATCAGCTCCACAGGGGGTGCTAGTAATGAGCAGTTCTTC
CDR3 protein: CAISSTGGASNEQFF

V gene: TRBV4-3
J gene: TRBJ1-1
clone size: .
D gene: .
CDR3 DNA: TGCGCCAGCAGCCAAGCTAGGGGGACGGGATGGGGCACTGAAGCTTTCTTT
CDR3 protein: CASSQARGTGWGTEAFF

V gene: TRBV6-6
J gene: TRBJ2-4
clone size: few
D gene: .
CDR3 DNA: TGTGCCAGCACCCCCCAGGACTTTAAAAACATTCAGTACTTC
CDR3 protein: CASTPQDFKNIQYF

V gene: TRBV7-2
J gene: TRBJ2-5
clone size: .
D gene: TRBD2
CDR3 DNA: TGTGCCAGCAGCTTAGGGACTAGCGGGTACCAAGAGACCCAGTACTTC
CDR3 protein: CASSLGTSGYQETQYF

V gene: TRBV10-3
J gene: TRBJ2-5
clone size: many
D gene: TRBD2
CDR3 DNA: TGTGCCATCAGCGGGACTAGCGGGAGTGGGGGTCAAGAGACCCAGTACTTC
CDR3 protein: CAISGTSGSGGQETQYF

V gene: TRBV28
J gene: TRBJ2-5
clone size: .
D gene: .
CDR3 DNA: TGTGCCAGCAGCCTCGACCTGAGGGAGACCCAGTACTTC
CDR3 protein: CASSLDLRETQYF

V gene: TRBV13
J gene: TRBJ2-4
clone size: .
D gene: .
CDR3 DNA: TGTGCCAGCTCCGTCGCGCTAGCCAAAAACATTCGGTACTTC
CDR3 protein: CASSVALAKNIRYF

V gene: TRBV20-1
J gene: TRBJ2-7
clone size: few
D gene: TRBD2
CDR3 DNA: TGCAGTGCTAGAGATCTTAGCGGGAGGATGTACGAGCAGTACTTC
CDR3 protein: CSARDLSGRMYEQYF

V gene: TRBV5-1
J gene: TRBJ2-5
clone size: .
D gene: .
CDR3 DNA: TGCGCCAGCTCGCTGAGATGGAACCCGCAAGAGACCCAGTACTTC
CDR3 protein: CASSLRWNPQETQYF

V gene: TRBV29-1
J gene: TRBJ1-1
clone size: .
D gene: .
CDR3 DNA: TGCAGCGTTATCCGGGGGGGGGCTGAAGCTTTCTTT
CDR3 protein: CSVIRGGAEAFF

V gene: TRBV9
J gene: TRBJ2-1
clone size: once
D gene: TRBD2
CDR3 DNA: TGTGCCAGCAGCTTTAGACTAGCGGACAATGTGCAGTTCTTC
CDR3 protein: CASSFRLADNVQFF

V gene: TRBV18
J gene: TRBJ2-3
clone size: .
D gene: TRBD1
CDR3 DNA: TGTGCCAGCTCGTATGGACAGGGCGGCACAGATACGCAGTATTTT
CDR3 protein: CASSYGQGGTDTQYF

V gene: TRBV3-1
J gene: TRBJ2-5
clone size: many
D gene: .
CDR3 DNA: TGTGCCAGTCGGCCCCTGGGGGCGAGTGTGGACCAGTACTTC
CDR3 protein: CASRPLGASVDQYF

V gene: TRBV29-1
J gene: TRBJ2-7
clone size: .
D gene: .
CDR3 DNA: TGCAGCGTTGAAGGGGGTTCAGGTCCCTCCTACAATGAGCAGTACTTC
CDR3 protein: CSVEGGSGPSYNEQYF

V gene: TRBV20-1
J gene: TRBJ2-3
clone size: .
D gene: .
CDR3 DNA: TGCAGACACCAAGATACGCAGTATTTT
CDR3 protein: CRHQDTQYF

V gene: TRBV12-3/TRBV12-4
J gene: TRBJ2-3
clone size: once
D gene: .
CDR3 DNA: TGTGCCAGCAGTCCTCACGAAGCGCCAACAGATACGCAGTATTTT
CDR3 protein: CASSPHEAPTDTQYF

V gene: TRBV10-3
J gene: TRBJ1-2
clone size: .
D gene: TRBD1
CDR3 DNA: TGTGCCATCAGTGAAAAGACAGGGGTGCTCGGCTACACCTTC
CDR3 protein: CAISEKTGVLGYTF

V gene: TRBV20-1
J gene: TRBJ2-7
clone size: few
D gene: TRBD1
CDR3 DNA: TGCAGTGCGGAAGACAGGGTCGCGGGCCCCCTCACCTACGAGCAGTACTTC
CDR3 protein: CSAEDRVAGPLTYEQYF

V gene: TRBV18
J gene: TRBJ1-2
clone size: .
D gene: .
CDR3 DNA: TGTGCCAGCTCACCCAGTCAAGTTGGCTACACCTTC
CDR3 protein: CASSPSQVGYTF

V gene: TRBV6-5
J gene: TRBJ2-1
clone size: .
D gene: TRBD1
CDR3 DNA: TGTGCCAGCAGTTTTGGACAGGAGGCGAATGAGCAGTTCTTC
CDR3 protein: CASSFGQEANEQFF

V gene: TRBV5-1
J gene: TRBJ2-5
clone size: many
D gene: .
CDR3 DNA: TGCGCCAGCAGCTTGGGACTGGGGGTCCAGTACTTC
CDR3 protein: CASSLGLGVQYF

V gene: TRBV20-1
J gene: TRBJ2-1
clone size: .
D gene: TRBD2
CDR3 DNA: TGCAGTGCTAAAGCGGGAGGGCCTAGACATGAGCAGTTCTTC
CDR3 protein: CSAKAGGPRHEQFF

V gene: TRBV6-2/TRBV6-3
J gene: TRBJ1-5
clone size: .
D gene: TRBD1
CDR3 DNA: TGTGCCAGCAGTTTCCTTGGGACAGGACCAAAGCCAGCTCAAAATCAGCCCCAGCATTTT
CDR3 protein: CASSFLGTGPKPAQNQPQHF

V gene: TRBV12-5
J gene: TRBJ1-2
clone size: .
D gene: .
CDR3 DNA: TGTGCTAGTGGTTCCGGCAGGGGCACCACTTATGGCTACACCTTC
CDR3 protein: CASGSGRGTTYGYTF

V gene: TRBV4-3
J gene: TRBJ2-7
clone size: .
D gene: TRBD1
CDR3 DNA: TGCGCCAGCAGCCAAGATCGGGACAGTTCCTCCTACGAGCAGTACTTC
CDR3 protein: CASSQDRDSSSYEQYF

V gene: TRBV20-1
J gene: TRBJ2-7
clone size: .
D gene: .
CDR3 DNA: TGCAGTGCTAGGAGGGCCTCGATCTACGAGCAGTACTTC
CDR3 protein: CSARRASIYEQYF

V gene: TRBV28
J gene: TRBJ2-1
clone size: once
D gene: .
CDR3 DNA: TGTGCCAGCAGTGAAACTAGCAGGAGGGCTCGTGAGCAGTTCTTC
CDR3 protein: CASSETSRRAREQFF

V gene: TRBV20-1
J gene: TRBJ2-7
clone size: .
D gene: TRBD2
CDR3 DNA: TGCAGTACCGATACCGGGACTAGCGGGAAATCCGGCTACGAGCAGTACTTC
CDR3 protein: CSTDTGTSGKSGYEQYF

V gene: TRBV7-9
J gene: TRBJ2-5
clone size: .
D gene: .
CDR3 DNA: TGTGCCAGCAGCTTAGGTCTACTGGGGGAGACCCAGTACTTC
CDR3 protein: CASSLGLLGETQYF

V gene: TRBV6-2/TRBV6-3
J gene: TRBJ1-6
clone size: few
D gene: .
CDR3 DNA: TGTGCCAGCAGTTACGACCGCCGGTTTGATTCACCCCTCCACTTT
CDR3 protein: CASSYDRRFDSPLHF

V gene: TRBV4-1
J gene: TRBJ1-5
clone size: .
D gene: TRBD1
CDR3 DNA: TGCGCCAGCAGCCGAGGACAGGGGGCTGGGGATCAGCCCCAGCATTTT
CDR3 protein: CASSRGQGAGDQPQHF